This T cell receptor (beta chain) was recovered during a study of long-term antiretroviral therapy in people with HIV. Points from the study as a whole: Clonal populations expanded prior to ART predominated within the repertoire at all time points.

From each donor, at least one pre-ART PBMC sample and at least two post-ART PBMC samples were obtained. The CDR3 has 13 amino acids. CDR1 LNHDA and CDR2 SQIVND come from the germline V gene (reference sequence). Trimming removed 3 bases from V and 7 bases from J, with 7 bases in between. Run at survey level, the immunoSEQ assay was version v3.0. The method was immunoSEQ multiplex PCR; TCRdb's version includes in-frame clones alone and lacks a portion of them. The table shows 18,000 or so clones, with over 75% occurring only once. This clone showed up just once. Its cognate antigen is unknown. The specimen comprised unsorted PBMCs, sampled at the start of antiretroviral therapy, before treatment. This receptor was obtained from a woman aged 40 to 50 with HIV. J is TRBJ1-6 and V is TRBV19, with D uncertain. The CDR3 protein is CASSINRNSPLHF. CDR3 nucleotide sequence: TGTGCCAGTAGTATTAACAGAAATTCACCCCTCCACTTT.